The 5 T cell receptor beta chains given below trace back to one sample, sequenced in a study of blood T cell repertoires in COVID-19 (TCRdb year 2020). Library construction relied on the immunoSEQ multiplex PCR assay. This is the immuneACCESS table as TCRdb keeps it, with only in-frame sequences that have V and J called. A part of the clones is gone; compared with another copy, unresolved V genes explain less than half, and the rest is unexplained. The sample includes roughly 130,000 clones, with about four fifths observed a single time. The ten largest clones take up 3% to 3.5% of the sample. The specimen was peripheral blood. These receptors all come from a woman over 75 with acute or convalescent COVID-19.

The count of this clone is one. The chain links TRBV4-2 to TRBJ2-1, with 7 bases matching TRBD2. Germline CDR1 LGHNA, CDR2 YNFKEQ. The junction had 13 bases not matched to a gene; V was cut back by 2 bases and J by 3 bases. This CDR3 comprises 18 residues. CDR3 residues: CASSQLPLGERGYNEQFF. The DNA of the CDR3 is TGTGCCAGCAGCCAACTTCCCTTAGGGGAGCGGGGCTACAATGAGCAGTTCTTC.

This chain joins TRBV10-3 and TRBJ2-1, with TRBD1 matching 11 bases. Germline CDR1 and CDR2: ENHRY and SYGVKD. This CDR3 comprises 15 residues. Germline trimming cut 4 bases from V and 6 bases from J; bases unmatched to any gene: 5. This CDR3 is CAISVGDRGGNEQFF. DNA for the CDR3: TGTGCCATCAGTGTCGGGGACAGGGGGGGCAATGAGCAGTTCTTC.

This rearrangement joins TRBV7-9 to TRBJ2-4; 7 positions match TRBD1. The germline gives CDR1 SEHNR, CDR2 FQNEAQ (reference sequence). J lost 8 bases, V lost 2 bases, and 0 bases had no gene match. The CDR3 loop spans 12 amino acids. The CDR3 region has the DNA TGTGCCAGCAGCTTACAGGGGGACATTCAGTACTTC. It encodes CASSLQGDIQYF.

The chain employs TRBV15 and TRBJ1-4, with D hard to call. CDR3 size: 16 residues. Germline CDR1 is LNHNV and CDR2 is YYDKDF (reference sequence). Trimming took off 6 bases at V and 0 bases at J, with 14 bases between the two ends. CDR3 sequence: CATSHDRQTTNEKLFF. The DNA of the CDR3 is TGTGCCACCAGTCACGATCGACAAACAACTAATGAAAAACTGTTTTTT. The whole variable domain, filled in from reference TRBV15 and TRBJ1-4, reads DAMVIQNPRYQVTQFGKPVTLSCSQTLNHNVMYWYQQKSSQAPKLLFHYYDKDFNNEADTPDNFQSRRPNTSFCFLDIRSPGLGDTAMYLCATSHDRQTTNEKLFFGSGTQLSVL.

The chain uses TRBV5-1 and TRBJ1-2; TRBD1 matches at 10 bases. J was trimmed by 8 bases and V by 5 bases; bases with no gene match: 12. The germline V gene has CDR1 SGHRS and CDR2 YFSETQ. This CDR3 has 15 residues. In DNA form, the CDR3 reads TGCGCCAGCAGAGCCGGGACAGGGGCTACTTTAGGCTACACCTTC. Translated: CASRAGTGATLGYTF. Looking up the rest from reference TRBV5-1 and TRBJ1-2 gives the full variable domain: KAGVTQTPRYLIKTRGQQVTLSCSPISGHRSVSWYQQTPGQGLQFLFEYFSETQRNKGNFPGRFSGRQFSNSRSEMNVSTLELGDSALYLCASRAGTGATLGYTFGSGTRLTVV.